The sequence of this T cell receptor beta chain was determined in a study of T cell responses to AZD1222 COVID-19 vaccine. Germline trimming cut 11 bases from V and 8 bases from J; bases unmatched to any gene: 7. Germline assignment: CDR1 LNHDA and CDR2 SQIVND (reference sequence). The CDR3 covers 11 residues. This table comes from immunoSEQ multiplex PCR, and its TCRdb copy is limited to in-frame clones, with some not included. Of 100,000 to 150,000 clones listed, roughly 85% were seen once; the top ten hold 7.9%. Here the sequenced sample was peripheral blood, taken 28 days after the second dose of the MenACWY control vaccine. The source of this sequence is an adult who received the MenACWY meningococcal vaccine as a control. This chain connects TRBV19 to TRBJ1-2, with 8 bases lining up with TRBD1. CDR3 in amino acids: CAGRQGNGYTF. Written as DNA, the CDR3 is TGTGCCGGCAGACAGGGGAACGGCTACACCTTC.